This T cell receptor (beta chain) came from a study of blood T cell repertoires in COVID-19. About the research overall: The United States, Italy and Spain provided the acute and convalescent COVID-19 samples.

Followed over time, Seattle patients had been enrolled while infection was active. There are 14 residues in the CDR3. Trimming pared 4 bases from V and 7 bases from J, leaving 14 bases between. Per germline, CDR1 SGHTS and CDR2 YDEGEE. The count of this clone is one. Methods used by the authors: Estimation of nucleated cell counts relied on the amplification of reference gene primers. Only in-frame clones appear in the TCRdb table, and some are missing; sequencing was by immunoSEQ multiplex PCR. D and trimming come from the DNA, and the V and J calls and clone size come from that table. Of approximately 500,000 clones listed, approximately 91% are singletons.

The origin of this receptor is a woman in her forties or fifties with COVID-19, enrolled during active disease. Material for sequencing was peripheral blood. The chain employs TRBV5-8 and TRBJ1-4; maybe TRBD1 (6 bases). Here the CDR3 DNA reads TGTGCCAGCAGCCAGACAGGAATAGTTGAAAAACTGTTTTTT. Translating gives CASSQTGIVEKLFF.